This T cell receptor beta chain was recovered during a study of OX40 agonist ivuxolimab in advanced cancers. CDR1 LNHDA and CDR2 SQIVND come from the germline V gene (reference sequence). The V end was cut by 2 bases, the J end by 1 base, with 6 bases between. The CDR3 loop spans 13 amino acids. Method: immunoSEQ multiplex PCR; TCRdb's copy keeps in-frame clones and lacks some. This table has roughly 100,000 clones, around 90% appearing once. Study-level points and caveats: Undetermined was the antigen specificity of the expanded peripheral T cells. Also present in some nonresponders was a low level of normalized T-cell clonal expansion.

Points on this clone: Its matching antigen is unknown.

V is TRBV19 and J is TRBJ2-7; tentatively, D is TRBD2 (5 bases). The sequenced sample was CD4+ or CD8+ T cells sorted from blood, obtained in a trial of the OX40 agonist ivuxolimab. The sequence came from an adult with an advanced solid tumor such as melanoma, head and neck, liver or kidney cancer. CDR3 sequence (DNA): TGTGCCAGTAGTATATCGGGATCCTACGAGCAGTACTTC. This encodes CASSISGSYEQYF.